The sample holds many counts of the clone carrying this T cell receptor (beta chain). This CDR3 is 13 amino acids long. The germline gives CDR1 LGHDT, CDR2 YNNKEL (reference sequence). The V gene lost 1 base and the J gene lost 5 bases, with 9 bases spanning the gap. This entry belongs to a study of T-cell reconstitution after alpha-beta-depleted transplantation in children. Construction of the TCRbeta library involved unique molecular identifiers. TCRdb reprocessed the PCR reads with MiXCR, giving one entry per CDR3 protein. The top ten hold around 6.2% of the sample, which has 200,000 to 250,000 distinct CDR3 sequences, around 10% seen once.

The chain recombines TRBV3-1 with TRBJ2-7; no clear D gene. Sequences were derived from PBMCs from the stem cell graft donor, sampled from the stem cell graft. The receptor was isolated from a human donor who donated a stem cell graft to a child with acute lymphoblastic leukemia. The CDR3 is CASSQVLGNEQYF. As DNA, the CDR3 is TGTGCCAGCAGCCAAGTGCTGGGGAACGAGCAGTACTTC.